This T cell receptor (beta chain) was captured by sequencing in a study of somatic mutations in cytotoxic T cells in rheumatoid arthritis. TCRdb keeps only in-frame clones here, not all; method: immunoSEQ multiplex PCR. The sample lists roughly 19,000 clones, 86% occurring once. To note about this clone: Antigen specificity is unknown.

Overall study findings and caveats: Some patients, about an eighth of the roughly 60, had a largest CD8+ clone that exceeded 20% of CD8+ cells. Age-matched healthy controls and rheumatoid arthritis patients had CD8+ T-cell clonality that did not differ significantly.

This CDR3 is 16 amino acids long. Looked up from germline, CDR1 is SGHAT and CDR2 is FQNNGV. Trimming cost V 5 bases and J 1 base, with 15 bases left between them. Sequencing was done on a sample of CD8+ T cells sorted from blood. This clonotype originated in a woman aged 45 to 65 in good health. The chain joins TRBV11-2 to TRBJ2-4; D ambiguous. CDR3 protein: CASSPAQGKAKNIQYF. CDR3 sequence (DNA): TGTGCCAGCAGCCCGGCGCAAGGGAAGGCCAAAAACATTCAGTACTTC.